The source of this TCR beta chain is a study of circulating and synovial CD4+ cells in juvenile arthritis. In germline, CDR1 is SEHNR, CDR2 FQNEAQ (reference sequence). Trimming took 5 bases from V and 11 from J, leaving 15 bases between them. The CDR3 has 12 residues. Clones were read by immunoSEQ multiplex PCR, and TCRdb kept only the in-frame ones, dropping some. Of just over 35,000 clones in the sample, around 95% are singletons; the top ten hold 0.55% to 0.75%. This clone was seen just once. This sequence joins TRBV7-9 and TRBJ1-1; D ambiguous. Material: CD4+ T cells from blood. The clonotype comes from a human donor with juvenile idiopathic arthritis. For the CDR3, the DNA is TGTGCCAGCAGCGTCGTTCCTAGAGGGGCTTTCTTT. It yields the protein CASSVVPRGAFF.